This T cell receptor (beta chain) was recorded in a study of cytomegalovirus exposure and HLA in healthy donors. In germline, CDR1 is LGHNA, CDR2 YNFKEQ. This CDR3 comprises 15 residues. Germline trimming cut 0 bases from V and 3 bases from J; bases unmatched to any gene: 0. At the time of sampling, donors were nominally healthy, though unrecorded immune exposures were likely. The primer mix had 60 Vbeta and 13 Jbeta primers. Assay used: immunoSEQ multiplex PCR; TCRdb lists only in-frame clones, some missing. The sample gives around 98,000 clones, under 80% of which show up once; 8% to 9% is in the top ten.

The sample taken for sequencing was PBMCs. The clonotype comes from a human donor in good health. The chain employs TRBV4-2 and TRBJ1-3; 9 nucleotides agree with TRBD1. The CDR3 region has the DNA TGTGCCAGCAGCCAAGAGACAGGGGGTGGAAACACCATATATTTT. Its protein is CASSQETGGGNTIYF.